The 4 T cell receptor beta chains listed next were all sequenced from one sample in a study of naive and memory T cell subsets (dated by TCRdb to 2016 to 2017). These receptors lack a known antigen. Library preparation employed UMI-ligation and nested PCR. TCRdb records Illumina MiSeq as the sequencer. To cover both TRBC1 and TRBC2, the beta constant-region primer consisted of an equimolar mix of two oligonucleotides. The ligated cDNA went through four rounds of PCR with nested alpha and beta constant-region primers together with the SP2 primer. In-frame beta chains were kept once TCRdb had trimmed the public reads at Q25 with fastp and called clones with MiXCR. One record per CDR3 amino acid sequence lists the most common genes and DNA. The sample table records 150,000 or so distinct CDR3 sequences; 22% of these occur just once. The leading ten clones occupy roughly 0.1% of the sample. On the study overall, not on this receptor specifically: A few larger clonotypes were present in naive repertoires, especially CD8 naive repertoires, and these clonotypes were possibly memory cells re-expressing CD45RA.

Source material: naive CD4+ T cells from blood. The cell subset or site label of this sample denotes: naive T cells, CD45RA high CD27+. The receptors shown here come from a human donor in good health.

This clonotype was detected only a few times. CDR3: CSELSGSSINEQFF. Here the CDR3 DNA reads TGCAGCGAACTTAGCGGGAGTTCCATCAATGAGCAGTTCTTC. This chain links TRBV29-1 with TRBJ2-1; 9 bases map to TRBD2. The CDR3 spans 14 residues. The V gene end was trimmed by 7 bases and the J gene end by 6 bases; junction bases not matched to a gene: 10. Germline CDR1 SQVTM, CDR2 ANQGSEA.

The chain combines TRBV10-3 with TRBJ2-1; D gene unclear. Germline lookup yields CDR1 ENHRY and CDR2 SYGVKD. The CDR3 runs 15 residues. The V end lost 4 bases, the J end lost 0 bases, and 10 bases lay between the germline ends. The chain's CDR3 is CAISGAASSYNEQFF. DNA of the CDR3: TGTGCCATCAGTGGGGCCGCGAGCTCCTACAATGAGCAGTTCTTC.

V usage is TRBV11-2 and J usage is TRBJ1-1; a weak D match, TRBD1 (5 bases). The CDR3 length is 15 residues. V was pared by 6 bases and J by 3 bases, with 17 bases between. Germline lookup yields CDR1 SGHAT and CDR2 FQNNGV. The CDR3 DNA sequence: TGTGCCAGCAGTCACAAGTTGGGGACGGACACTGAAGCTTTCTTT. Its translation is CASSHKLGTDTEAFF.

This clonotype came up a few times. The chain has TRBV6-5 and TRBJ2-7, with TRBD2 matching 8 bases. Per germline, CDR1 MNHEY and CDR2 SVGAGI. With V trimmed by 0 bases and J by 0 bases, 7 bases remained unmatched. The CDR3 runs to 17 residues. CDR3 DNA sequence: TGTGCCAGCAGTTACTCGGGGCGGGGGGCGACCTCCTACGAGCAGTACTTC. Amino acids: CASSYSGRGATSYEQYF.